One sample yielded the 12 T cell receptor beta chains listed below, sequenced in a study (dated by TCRdb to the mid-2010s). The library relied on 5' RACE. The listed sequencing device is Illumina MiSeq. TCRdb trimmed the raw reads at Q25, called clones with MiXCR and kept productive beta chains. Every distinct CDR3 protein forms one entry, paired with its most common genes and DNA. For this sample there are some 30,000 distinct CDR3 sequences; 27% appear just once. About 2.5% of the sample is taken by the ten largest. Tregs were isolated as CD4+CD25+CD127-/low cells. Sequenced material: tumor-infiltrating Tregs sorted from the breast tumor. The receptors shown here come from a female donor with breast cancer.

In its sample, this clonotype was seen a few times. The rearrangement links TRBV18 to TRBJ2-7, with unresolved D. CDR3 length equals 12 residues. In germline, CDR1 is KGHSH, CDR2 LQKENI. Trimming removed 0 bases at V and 3 bases at J, with 3 bases between. The CDR3 sequence is CASSPPSYEQYF. CDR3 nucleotide sequence: TGTGCCAGCTCACCACCGAGCTACGAGCAGTACTTC.

As regards this clonotype: A much bigger clone sits one base away, suggesting this may be a read error. V is TRBV30 and J is TRBJ2-7, with D possibly TRBD2 on 6 matching bases. Germline CDR1 is GTSNPN and CDR2 is SVGIG (reference sequence). The CDR3 totals 14 residues. DNA for the CDR3: TGTGCCTGGAGTGGGGGGGATCGGGCCTACGAGCAGTGCTTC. It specifies CAWSGGDRAYEQCF.

In this sample, this clonotype turned up many times. The chain joins TRBV6-6 to TRBJ1-1; D is unresolved. Germline values: CDR1 MNHNY, CDR2 SVGAGI (reference sequence). The CDR3 is 14 amino acids. V dropped 5 bases and J dropped 2 bases, with 12 bases sitting between them. CDR3 sequence reads: CASSKFGVNTEAFF. The CDR3 nucleotides are TGTGCCAGCAGTAAATTCGGGGTAAACACTGAAGCTTTCTTT.

This clonotype was picked up many times. The chain has TRBV12-3 or TRBV12-4 and TRBJ1-4, with unresolved D. The CDR3 has 13 residues. V lost 4 bases to trimming and J lost 10 bases, with 13 bases between them. The CDR3 coding sequence is TGTGCCAGCAGTTCCAATGGGCTGGGAAAACTGTTTTTT. This encodes CASSSNGLGKLFF.

This clonotype was seen a handful of times. The chain links TRBV28 to TRBJ2-3; tentatively, D is TRBD2 (6 bases). Per the germline V gene, CDR1 is MDHEN and CDR2 is SYDVKM. The CDR3 is 15 residues long. Trimming cost V 3 bases and J 0 bases, with 10 bases left between them. DNA of the CDR3: TGTGCCAGCAGTTTGTCCGGGAGTAGCACAGATACGCAGTATTTT. This translates into CASSLSGSSTDTQYF.

To note about this clonotype: A read error is possible here, since a much larger clone lies one base away. The chain links TRBV9 to TRBJ2-7, with D possibly being TRBD2 (6 bases). Trimming left V 1 base short and J 6 bases short, with 17 bases between. Germline CDR1 is SGDLS and CDR2 is YYNGEE. The CDR3 covers 15 residues. CDR3 residues: CASSVMGPGAGEQYF. DNA for the CDR3: TGTGCCAGCAGCGTAATGGGACCGGGAGCAGGCGAGCAGTACTTC.

This clonotype was observed many times. The chain has TRBV6-5 and TRBJ1-2; maybe TRBD1 (5 bases). The germline V gene encodes CDR1 MNHEY and CDR2 SVGAGI. With 4 bases removed from V and 8 bases from J, the gap between germline ends came to 20 bases. CDR3 length: 15 amino acids. CDR3 amino acids: CASSSGRGPLWGYTF. CDR3 sequence (DNA): TGTGCCAGCAGTTCCGGGAGGGGTCCGTTGTGGGGCTACACCTTC.

This clonotype was recorded at least ten times. V gene TRBV18 combines with J gene TRBJ1-2, with D hard to call. This CDR3 is built from 14 residues. Trimming removed 3 bases from V and 2 bases from J, with 10 bases in between. Germline V lookup: CDR1 KGHSH, CDR2 LQKENI. The CDR3, as DNA: TGTGCCAGCTCACCGGCGTCGGGGAACTATGGCTACACCTTC. It codes for CASSPASGNYGYTF.

This chain uses TRBV30 with TRBJ2-3, with D perhaps TRBD2 (6 bases). The germline V gene encodes CDR1 GTSNPN and CDR2 SVGIG (reference sequence). V was pared by 0 bases and J by 5 bases, with 15 bases between. The CDR3 totals 15 residues. The CDR3 nucleotides are TGTGCCTGGAGTGTGACCGGGAGTGGTGGAGATACGCAGTATTTT. Translated, it gives CAWSVTGSGGDTQYF.

As to this clonotype: The CDR3 ends on some other residue instead of the conserved phenylalanine or tryptophan, so this is likely a read error. The chain employs TRBV11-2 and TRBJ2-3; TRBD2 is a possible D gene (6 bases). V gave up 1 base and J gave up 4 bases, with 15 bases separating them. The germline V gene encodes CDR1 SGHAT and CDR2 FQNNGV. The CDR3 sequence is 16 residues long. This chain's CDR3 is CASSLGGWGRPDTQYS. The CDR3 region has the DNA TGTGCCAGCAGCTTAGGGGGTTGGGGGAGGCCAGATACGCAGTATTCT.

The V gene is TRBV5-1, the J gene TRBJ1-2; 9 bases are shared with TRBD1. The CDR3 totals 17 residues. V dropped 0 bases and J dropped 1; count of bases not matched to a gene: 7. Looked up from germline, CDR1 is SGHRS and CDR2 is YFSETQ. Written as DNA, the CDR3 is TGCGCCAGCAGCTTGGACAGGGGGCGCGGATTTAACTATGGCTACACCTTC. Residues: CASSLDRGRGFNYGYTF.

This clonotype was seen more than once but under ten times. The V and J genes are TRBV18 and TRBJ1-2; D perhaps matches TRBD1 (5 bases). This CDR3 spans 13 amino acids. CDR1 is KGHSH, CDR2 LQKENI, per germline. Trimming removed 4 bases from V and 5 bases from J, with 11 bases in between. As DNA, the CDR3 is TGTGCCAGCTCACTAGGGGTTGGATATGGCTACACCTTC. Residues: CASSLGVGYGYTF.